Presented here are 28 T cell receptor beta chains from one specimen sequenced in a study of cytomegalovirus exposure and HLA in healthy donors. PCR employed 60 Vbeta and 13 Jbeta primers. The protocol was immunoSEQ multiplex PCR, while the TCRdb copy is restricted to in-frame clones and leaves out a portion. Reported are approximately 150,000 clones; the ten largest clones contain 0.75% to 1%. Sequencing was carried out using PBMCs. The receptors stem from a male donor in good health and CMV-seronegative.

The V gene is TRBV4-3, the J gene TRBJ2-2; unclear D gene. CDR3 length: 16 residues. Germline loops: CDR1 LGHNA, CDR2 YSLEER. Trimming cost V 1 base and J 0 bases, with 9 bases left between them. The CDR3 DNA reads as TGCGCCAGCAGCCAAGGTGTGGCCCCGAACACCGGGGAGCTGTTTTTT. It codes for CASSQGVAPNTGELFF.

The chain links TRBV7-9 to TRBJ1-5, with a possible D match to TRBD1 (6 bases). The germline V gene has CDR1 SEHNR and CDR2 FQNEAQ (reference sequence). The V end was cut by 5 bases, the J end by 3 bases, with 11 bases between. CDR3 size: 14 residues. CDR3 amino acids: CASSRTGTNQPQHF. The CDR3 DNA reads TGTGCCAGCAGCCGCACAGGGACCAATCAGCCCCAGCATTTT.

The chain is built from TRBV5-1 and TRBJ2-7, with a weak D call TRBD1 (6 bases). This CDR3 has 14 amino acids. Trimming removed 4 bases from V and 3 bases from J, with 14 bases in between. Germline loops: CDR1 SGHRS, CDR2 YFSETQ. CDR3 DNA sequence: TGCGCCAGCAGCGGACAGATACACAGCTACGAGCAGTACTTC. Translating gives CASSGQIHSYEQYF.

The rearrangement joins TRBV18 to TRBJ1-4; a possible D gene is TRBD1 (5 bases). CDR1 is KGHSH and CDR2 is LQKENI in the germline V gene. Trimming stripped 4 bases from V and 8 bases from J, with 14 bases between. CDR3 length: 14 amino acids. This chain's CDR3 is CASSLAGIGEKLFF. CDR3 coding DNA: TGTGCCAGCTCACTGGCAGGGATTGGAGAAAAACTGTTTTTT.

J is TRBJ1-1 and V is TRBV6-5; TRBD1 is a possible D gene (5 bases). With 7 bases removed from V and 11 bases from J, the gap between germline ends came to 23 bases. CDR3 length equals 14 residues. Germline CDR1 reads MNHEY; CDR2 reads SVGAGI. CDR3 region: CASNSGRVEKSAFF. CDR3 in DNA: TGTGCCAGCAACAGTGGCAGGGTGGAGAAGAGTGCTTTCTTT.

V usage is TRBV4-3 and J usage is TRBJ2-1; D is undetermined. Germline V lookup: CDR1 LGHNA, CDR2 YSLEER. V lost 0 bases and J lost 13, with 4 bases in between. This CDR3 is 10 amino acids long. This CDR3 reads CASSQDHQFF. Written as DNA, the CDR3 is TGCGCCAGCAGCCAAGACCATCAGTTCTTC.

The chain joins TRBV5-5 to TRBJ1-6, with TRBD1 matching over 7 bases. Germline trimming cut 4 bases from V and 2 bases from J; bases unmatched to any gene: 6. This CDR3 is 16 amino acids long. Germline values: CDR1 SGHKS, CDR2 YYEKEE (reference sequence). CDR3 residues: CASSLQGSAYNSPLHF. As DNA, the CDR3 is TGTGCCAGCAGCCTACAGGGGTCGGCCTATAATTCACCCCTCCACTTT.

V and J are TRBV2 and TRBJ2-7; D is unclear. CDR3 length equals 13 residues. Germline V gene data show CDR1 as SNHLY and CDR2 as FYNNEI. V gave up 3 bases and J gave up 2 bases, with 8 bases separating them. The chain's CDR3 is CASSEPGPYEQYF. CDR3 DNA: TGTGCCAGCAGTGAGCCAGGCCCCTACGAGCAGTACTTC.

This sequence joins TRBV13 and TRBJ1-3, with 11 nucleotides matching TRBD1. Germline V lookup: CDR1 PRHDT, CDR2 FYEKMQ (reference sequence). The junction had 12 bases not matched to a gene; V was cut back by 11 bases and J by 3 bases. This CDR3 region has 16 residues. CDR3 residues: CASRRDRGSFGNTIYF. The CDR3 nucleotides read TGTGCCTCAAGAAGGGACAGGGGGAGTTTTGGAAACACCATATATTTT.

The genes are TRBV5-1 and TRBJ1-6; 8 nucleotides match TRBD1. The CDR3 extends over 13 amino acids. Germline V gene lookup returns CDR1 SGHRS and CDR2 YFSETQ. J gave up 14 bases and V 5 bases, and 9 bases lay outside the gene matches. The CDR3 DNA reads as TGCGCCAGCAGGTACACAGGGGGGTACACCCTCCACTTT. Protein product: CASRYTGGYTLHF. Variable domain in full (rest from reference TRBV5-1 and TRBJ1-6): KAGVTQTPRYLIKTRGQQVTLSCSPISGHRSVSWYQQTPGQGLQFLFEYFSETQRNKGNFPGRFSGRQFSNSRSEMNVSTLELGDSALYLCASRYTGGYTLHFGNGTRLTVT.

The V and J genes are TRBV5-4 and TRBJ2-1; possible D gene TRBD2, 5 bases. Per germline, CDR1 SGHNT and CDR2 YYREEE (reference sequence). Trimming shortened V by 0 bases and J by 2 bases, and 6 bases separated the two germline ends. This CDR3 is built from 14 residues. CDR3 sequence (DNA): TGTGCCAGCAGCTTGGCGGGGACCTACAATGAGCAGTTCTTC. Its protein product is CASSLAGTYNEQFF.

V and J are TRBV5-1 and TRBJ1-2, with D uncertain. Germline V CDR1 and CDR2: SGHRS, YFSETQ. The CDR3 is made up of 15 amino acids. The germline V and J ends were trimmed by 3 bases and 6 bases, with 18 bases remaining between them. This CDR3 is CASSSEADGRDGYTF. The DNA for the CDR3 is TGCGCCAGCAGCTCGGAGGCGGACGGGAGAGATGGCTACACCTTC.

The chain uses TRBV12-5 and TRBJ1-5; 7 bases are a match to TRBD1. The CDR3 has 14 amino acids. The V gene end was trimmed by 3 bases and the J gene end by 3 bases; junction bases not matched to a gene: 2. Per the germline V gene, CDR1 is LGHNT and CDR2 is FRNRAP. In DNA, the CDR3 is TGTGCTAGTGGTTTTGGGACAGTCAATCAGCCCCAGCATTTT. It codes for CASGFGTVNQPQHF.

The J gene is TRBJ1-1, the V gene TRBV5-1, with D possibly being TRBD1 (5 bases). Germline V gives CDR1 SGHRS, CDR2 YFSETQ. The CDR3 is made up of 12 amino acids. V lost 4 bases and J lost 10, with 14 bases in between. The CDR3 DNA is TGCGCCAGCAGCACTGAAGGGGTCGGAGCTTTCTTT. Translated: CASSTEGVGAFF.

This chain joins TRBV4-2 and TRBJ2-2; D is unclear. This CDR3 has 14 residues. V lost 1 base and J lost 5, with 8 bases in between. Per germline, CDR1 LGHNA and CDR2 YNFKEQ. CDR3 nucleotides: TGTGCCAGCAGCCAAGCAAGCTTAACCGGGGAGCTGTTTTTT. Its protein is CASSQASLTGELFF.

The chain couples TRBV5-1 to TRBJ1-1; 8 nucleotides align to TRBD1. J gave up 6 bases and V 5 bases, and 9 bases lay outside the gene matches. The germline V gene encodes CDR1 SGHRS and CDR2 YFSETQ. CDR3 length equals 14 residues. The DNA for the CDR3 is TGCGCCAGCAGATCTCAGACAGGGGACCCTGAAGCTTTCTTT. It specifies CASRSQTGDPEAFF. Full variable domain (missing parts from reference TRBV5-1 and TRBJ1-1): KAGVTQTPRYLIKTRGQQVTLSCSPISGHRSVSWYQQTPGQGLQFLFEYFSETQRNKGNFPGRFSGRQFSNSRSEMNVSTLELGDSALYLCASRSQTGDPEAFFGQGTRLTVV.

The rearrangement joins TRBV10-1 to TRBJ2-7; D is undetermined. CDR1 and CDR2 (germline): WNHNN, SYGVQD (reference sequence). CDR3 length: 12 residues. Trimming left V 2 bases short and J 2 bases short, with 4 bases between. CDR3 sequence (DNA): TGCGCCAGCAGTGAGGCTACCTACGAGCAGTACTTC. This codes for CASSEATYEQYF.

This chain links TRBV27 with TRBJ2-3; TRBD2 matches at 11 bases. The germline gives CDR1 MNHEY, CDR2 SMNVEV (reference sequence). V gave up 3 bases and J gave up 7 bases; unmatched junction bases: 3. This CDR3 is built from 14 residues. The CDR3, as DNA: TGTGCCAGCAGTTTCGTAGCGGGGGGGTATACGCAGTATTTT. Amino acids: CASSFVAGGYTQYF.

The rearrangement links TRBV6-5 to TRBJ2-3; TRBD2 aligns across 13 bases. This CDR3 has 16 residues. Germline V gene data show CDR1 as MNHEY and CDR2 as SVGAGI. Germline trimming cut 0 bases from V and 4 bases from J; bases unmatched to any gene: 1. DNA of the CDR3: TGTGCCAGCAGTTACTCACTAGCGGGGGGGCCAGATACGCAGTATTTT. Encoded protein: CASSYSLAGGPDTQYF.

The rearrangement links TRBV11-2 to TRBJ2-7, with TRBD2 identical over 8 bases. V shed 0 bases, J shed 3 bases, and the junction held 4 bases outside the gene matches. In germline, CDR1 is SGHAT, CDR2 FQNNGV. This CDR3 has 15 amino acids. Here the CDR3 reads CASSLEGGLGYEQYF. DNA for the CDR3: TGTGCCAGCAGCTTAGAGGGGGGACTAGGCTACGAGCAGTACTTC.

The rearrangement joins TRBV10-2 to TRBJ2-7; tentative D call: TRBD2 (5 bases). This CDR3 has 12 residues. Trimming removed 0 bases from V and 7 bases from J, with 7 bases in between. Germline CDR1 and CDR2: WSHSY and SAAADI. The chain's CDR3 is CASSESRREQYF. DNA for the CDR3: TGCGCCAGCAGTGAGTCACGGAGGGAGCAGTACTTC.

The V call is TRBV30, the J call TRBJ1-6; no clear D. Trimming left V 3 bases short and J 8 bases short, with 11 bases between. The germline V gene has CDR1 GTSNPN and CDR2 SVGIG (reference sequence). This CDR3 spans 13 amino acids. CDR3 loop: CAWSREADSPLHF. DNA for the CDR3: TGTGCCTGGAGCCGGGAAGCGGATTCACCCCTCCACTTT. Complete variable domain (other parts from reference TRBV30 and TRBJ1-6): SQTIHQWPATLVQPVGSPLSLECTVEGTSNPNLYWYRQAAGRGLQLLFYSVGIGQISSEVPQNLSASRPQDRQFILSSKKLLLSDSGFYLCAWSREADSPLHFGNGTRLTVT.

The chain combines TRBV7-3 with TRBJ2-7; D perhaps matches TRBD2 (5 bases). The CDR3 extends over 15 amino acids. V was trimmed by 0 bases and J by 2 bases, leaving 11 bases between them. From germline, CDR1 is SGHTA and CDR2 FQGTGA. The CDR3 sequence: CASSLTGKGPYEQYF. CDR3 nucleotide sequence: TGTGCCAGCAGCTTAACCGGGAAAGGACCCTACGAGCAGTACTTC.

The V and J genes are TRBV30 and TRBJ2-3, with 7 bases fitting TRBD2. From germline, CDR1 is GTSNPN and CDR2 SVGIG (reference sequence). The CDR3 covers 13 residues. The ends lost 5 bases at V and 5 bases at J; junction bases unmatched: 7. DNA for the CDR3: TGTGCCTGGGTAGCGGGCGAGGTAGATACGCAGTATTTT. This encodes CAWVAGEVDTQYF. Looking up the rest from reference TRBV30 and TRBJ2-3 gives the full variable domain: SQTIHQWPATLVQPVGSPLSLECTVEGTSNPNLYWYRQAAGRGLQLLFYSVGIGQISSEVPQNLSASRPQDRQFILSSKKLLLSDSGFYLCAWVAGEVDTQYFGPGTRLTVL.

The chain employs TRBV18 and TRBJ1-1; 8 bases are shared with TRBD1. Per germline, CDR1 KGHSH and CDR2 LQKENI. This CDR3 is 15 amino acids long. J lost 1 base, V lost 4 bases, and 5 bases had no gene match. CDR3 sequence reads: CASSLGQGKNTEAFF. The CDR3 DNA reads TGTGCCAGCTCACTTGGACAGGGAAAGAACACTGAAGCTTTCTTT.

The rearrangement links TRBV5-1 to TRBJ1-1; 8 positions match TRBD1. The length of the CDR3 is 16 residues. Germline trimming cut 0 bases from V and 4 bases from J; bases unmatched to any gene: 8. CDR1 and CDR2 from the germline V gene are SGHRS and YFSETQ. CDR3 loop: CASSLEPLGQATEAFF. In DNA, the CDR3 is TGCGCCAGCAGCTTGGAACCGTTGGGACAGGCCACTGAAGCTTTCTTT.

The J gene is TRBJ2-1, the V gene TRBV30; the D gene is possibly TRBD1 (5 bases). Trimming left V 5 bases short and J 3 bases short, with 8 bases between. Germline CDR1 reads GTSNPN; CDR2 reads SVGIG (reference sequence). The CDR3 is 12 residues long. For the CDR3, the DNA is TGTGCCTGGGCCAGGGTCTACAATGAGCAGTTCTTC. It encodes CAWARVYNEQFF.

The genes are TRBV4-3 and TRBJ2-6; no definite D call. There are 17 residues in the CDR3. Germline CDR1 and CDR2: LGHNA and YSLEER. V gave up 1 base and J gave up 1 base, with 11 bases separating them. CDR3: CASSQAVISSGANVLTF. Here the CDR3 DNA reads TGCGCCAGCAGCCAAGCAGTTATATCTTCTGGGGCCAACGTCCTGACTTTC.